The 17 T cell receptor beta chains below were found in one sample sequenced in a study of CD8+ T cells in alopecia areata. Sequencing templates came from extracted RNA that was reverse transcribed into cDNA. TCRdb's copy holds only in-frame clones and misses some; the assay was immunoSEQ multiplex PCR. The repertoire holds about 150,000 clones, with about 71% as singletons. Noted treatment: oral pan-JAK inhibitor, 5-10 mg twice daily. The material was CD4+ T cells sorted from blood, obtained at week 4, from a patient treated with tofacitinib. These TCRs come from a human donor with alopecia areata.

This clone has just a few counts. The V and J genes are TRBV5-1 and TRBJ2-3; 10 bases are a match to TRBD2. The CDR3 loop spans 15 amino acids. CDR1 and CDR2 (germline): SGHRS, YFSETQ. J lost 1 base, V lost 3 bases, and 2 bases had no gene match. The CDR3 DNA is TGCGCCAGCAGCTCCGGGACTAGCGGCACAGATACGCAGTATTTT. It encodes CASSSGTSGTDTQYF.

The sample holds a few counts of this clone. The rearrangement links TRBV2 to TRBJ2-1; 9 bases align to TRBD2. Looked up from germline, CDR1 is SNHLY and CDR2 is FYNNEI. The length of the CDR3 is 17 residues. V shed 6 bases, J shed 8 bases, and the junction held 17 bases outside the gene matches. The CDR3 nucleotides are TGTGCCAGCAGATTAGCGGGGGAGTTTAGGTTTAAGCATGAGCAGTTCTTC. Its translation: CASRLAGEFRFKHEQFF.

The rearrangement links TRBV5-1 to TRBJ2-7; 14 bases align to TRBD2. Germline lookup yields CDR1 SGHRS and CDR2 YFSETQ. The CDR3 spans 15 residues. The V segment lost 4 bases and the J segment 3 bases; nucleotides outside the gene matches: 3. The CDR3 is CASSRGLAGVYEQYF. The CDR3 nucleotides read TGCGCCAGCAGCCGGGGACTAGCGGGGGTCTACGAGCAGTACTTC.

The chain carries TRBV27 and TRBJ1-2; D is undetermined. The CDR3 spans 13 residues. The germline V gene has CDR1 MNHEY and CDR2 SMNVEV (reference sequence). V was trimmed by 10 bases and J by 3 bases, leaving 15 bases between them. The CDR3 region has the DNA TGTGCCACCCGACCAGGCAGCTACTATGGCTACACCTTC. As protein: CATRPGSYYGYTF.

This clone has ten or more counts. The genes are TRBV27 and TRBJ1-6; 7 bases align to TRBD1. This CDR3 contains 15 residues. Germline-derived CDR1 and CDR2 are MNHEY and SMNVEV (reference sequence). The V and J ends lost 6 bases and 5 bases, in that order; junction bases with no gene match: 7. In nucleotides, the CDR3 is TGTGCCAGCAGGCGACAGGGTGGGGATAATTCACCCCTCCACTTT. Translated, it gives CASRRQGGDNSPLHF.

The chain carries TRBV19 and TRBJ1-5, with D maybe TRBD1 (6 bases). The CDR3 runs 15 residues. The V end was cut by 5 bases, the J end by 4 bases, with 15 bases between. Germline lookup yields CDR1 LNHDA and CDR2 SQIVND (reference sequence). The CDR3 sequence is CASSRGGSTNQPQHF. CDR3 DNA sequence: TGTGCCAGTAGTCGAGGGGGGTCCACAAATCAGCCCCAGCATTTT.

This clone was seen a handful of times. The chain combines TRBV7-3 with TRBJ2-1, with TRBD2 identical over 8 bases. The germline CDR1 and CDR2 sequences are SGHTA and FQGTGA. This CDR3 comprises 15 residues. V lost 5 bases, J lost 5 bases, and 8 bases stayed unmatched. CDR3 in DNA: TGTGCCAGCAGCCAAGCGGGGGCGATCCACAATGAGCAGTTCTTC. Its protein is CASSQAGAIHNEQFF.

Only a few counts were recorded for this clone. V is TRBV5-1 and J is TRBJ1-2; TRBD1 aligns across 9 bases. Germline V CDR1 and CDR2: SGHRS, YFSETQ. CDR3 length: 15 residues. V was clipped by 0 bases and J by 2 bases; unmatched bases: 2. The CDR3 DNA reads TGCGCCAGCAGCTTGGCCGGGACAGGGAACTATGGCTACACCTTC. This translates into CASSLAGTGNYGYTF.

A single count supports this clone. The J gene is TRBJ1-2, the V gene TRBV30; possibly TRBD1 for D (5 bases). This CDR3 has 15 residues. V was shortened by 4 bases and J by 10 bases, with 25 bases between the two germline ends. Germline values: CDR1 GTSNPN, CDR2 SVGIG (reference sequence). This CDR3 is CAWTQGLSSVGSYTF. DNA for the CDR3: TGTGCCTGGACTCAGGGTTTGTCCTCCGTAGGGTCCTACACCTTC.

This clone occurred a few times. The gene calls are TRBV5-1 and TRBJ1-2; TRBD1 is a possible D gene (5 bases). The V gene lost 0 bases and the J gene lost 5 bases, with 11 bases spanning the gap. Germline V CDR1 and CDR2: SGHRS, YFSETQ. CDR3 length equals 14 residues. The CDR3 spells CASSLETGPYGYTF. The DNA for the CDR3 is TGCGCCAGCAGCTTGGAAACGGGGCCTTATGGCTACACCTTC.

This chain links TRBV7-8 with TRBJ1-5; a weak D match, TRBD1 (6 bases). The CDR3 is made up of 14 amino acids. Per germline, CDR1 SGHVS and CDR2 FQNEAQ. Trimming cost V 3 bases and J 3 bases, with 9 bases left between them. The CDR3 is CASSFRGPNQPQHF. CDR3 bases: TGTGCCAGCAGCTTCAGGGGTCCCAATCAGCCCCAGCATTTT. The variable domain in full, completed from reference TRBV7-8 and TRBJ1-5, reads GAGVSQSPRYKVAKRGQDVALRCDPISGHVSLFWYQQALGQGPEFLTYFQNEAQLDKSGLPSDRFFAERPEGSVSTLKIQRTQQEDSAVYLCASSFRGPNQPQHFGDGTRLSIL.

The V call is TRBV27, the J call TRBJ2-7; D possibly uses TRBD1 or TRBD2 (5 bases each). The CDR3 is 17 residues long. V lost 2 bases and J lost 2, with 19 bases in between. The germline gives CDR1 MNHEY, CDR2 SMNVEV (reference sequence). The CDR3, as DNA: TGTGCCAGCAGTTTAGAGGGGATGGGGACCTTAGCCTACGAGCAGTACTTC. Protein: CASSLEGMGTLAYEQYF.

The rearrangement uses TRBV30 and TRBJ2-7; D unclear. The CDR3 runs 11 residues. Trimming shortened V by 8 bases and J by 9 bases, and 17 bases separated the two germline ends. Per germline, CDR1 GTSNPN and CDR2 SVGIG (reference sequence). CDR3 residues: CAVARVTGQYF. CDR3 sequence (DNA): TGTGCCGTAGCCCGGGTCACTGGGCAGTACTTC.

The rearrangement joins TRBV30 to TRBJ2-3; no clear D gene. CDR1 and CDR2 (germline): GTSNPN, SVGIG (reference sequence). This CDR3 region has 13 residues. V was cut by 0 bases and J by 6 bases, with 10 bases left in between. The CDR3 DNA reads TGTGCCTGGAGTGTACGAAGAGCGGATACGCAGTATTTT. Residues: CAWSVRRADTQYF.

In this sample, this clone turned up once. The chain employs TRBV11-2 and TRBJ1-2; a weak D match, TRBD1 (6 bases). This CDR3 is built from 15 residues. Between the trimmed V and J ends, which lost 3 bases and 6 bases, there was a span of 17 bases. The germline V gene encodes CDR1 SGHAT and CDR2 FQNNGV. The chain's CDR3 is CASSLGKVGGDGYTF. In DNA, the CDR3 is TGTGCCAGCAGCTTGGGGAAGGTGGGGGGCGATGGCTACACCTTC.

This clone showed up just a few times. V and J are TRBV6-5 and TRBJ1-5; weak D call: TRBD1 (6 bases). The germline CDR1 and CDR2 sequences are MNHEY and SVGAGI. This CDR3 region has 14 residues. Trimming removed 6 bases at V and 5 bases at J, with 14 bases between. CDR3 coding DNA: TGTGCCAGCAGACCACAGGGCATTCATCAGCCCCAGCATTTT. Translation gives CASRPQGIHQPQHF.

V and J are TRBV25-1 and TRBJ1-2, with D perhaps matching TRBD1 (5 bases). CDR3 length: 11 residues. Trimming removed 9 bases from V and 2 bases from J, with 7 bases in between. The V gene's germline CDR1 is MGHDK and CDR2 SYGVNS. The DNA for the CDR3 is TGTGCCAGTACAGGAAACTATGGCTACACCTTC. Encoded protein: CASTGNYGYTF.